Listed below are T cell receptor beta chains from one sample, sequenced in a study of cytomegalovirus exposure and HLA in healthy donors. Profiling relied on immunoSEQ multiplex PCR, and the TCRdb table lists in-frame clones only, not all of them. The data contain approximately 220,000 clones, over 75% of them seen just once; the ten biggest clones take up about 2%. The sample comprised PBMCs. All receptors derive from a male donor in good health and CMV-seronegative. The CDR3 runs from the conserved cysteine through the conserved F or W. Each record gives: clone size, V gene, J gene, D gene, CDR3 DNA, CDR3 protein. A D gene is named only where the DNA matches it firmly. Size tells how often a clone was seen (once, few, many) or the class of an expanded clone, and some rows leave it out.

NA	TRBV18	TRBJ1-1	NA	TGTGCCAGCTCACCCCCTGGGAGTCGGTTGAACACTGAAGCTTTCTTT	CASSPPGSRLNTEAFF
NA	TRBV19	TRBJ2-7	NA	TGTGCCAGTAGTATATCTACGACAGTCTCATACTACGAGCAGTACTTC	CASSISTTVSYYEQYF
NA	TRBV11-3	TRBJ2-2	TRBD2	TGTGCCAGCCGGACTAGCGCTAACACCGGGGAGCTGTTTTTT	CASRTSANTGELFF
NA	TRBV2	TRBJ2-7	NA	TGTGCCAGCAGTGAAGCGCCAGGAACCTACGAGCAGTACTTC	CASSEAPGTYEQYF
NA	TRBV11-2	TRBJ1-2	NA	TGTGCCAGCAGCTCCGACAGAATCTATGGCTACACCTTC	CASSSDRIYGYTF
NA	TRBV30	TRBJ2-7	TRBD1	TGTGCCTGGGACAGGGGTGCTAGCTCCTACGAGCAGTACTTC	CAWDRGASSYEQYF
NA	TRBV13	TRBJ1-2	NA	TGTGCCAGCAGCTTAGGAGGAGTAGATGGCTACACCTTC	CASSLGGVDGYTF
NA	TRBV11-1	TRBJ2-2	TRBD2	TGTGCCAGCAGCTTTACTAGCGGATCGAACACCGGGGAGCTGTTTTTT	CASSFTSGSNTGELFF
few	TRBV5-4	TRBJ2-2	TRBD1	TGTGCCAGCAGCGAGGGACAGCTGAACACCGGGGAGCTGTTTTTT	CASSEGQLNTGELFF
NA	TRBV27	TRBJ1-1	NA	TGTGCCAGCACCCCCAGGGGTGCCACTGAAGCTTTCTTT	CASTPRGATEAFF
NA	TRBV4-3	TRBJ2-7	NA	TGCGCCAGCAGCCAAGAAAAGGGGGTCCCCTACGAGCAGTACTTC	CASSQEKGVPYEQYF
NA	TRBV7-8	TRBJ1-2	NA	TGTGCCAGCAGCCCCCTTGACAGATATGGCTACACCTTC	CASSPLDRYGYTF
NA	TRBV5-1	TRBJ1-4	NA	TGCGCCAGCAGCTTGGTTACAGGGTCTAATGAAAAACTGTTTTTT	CASSLVTGSNEKLFF
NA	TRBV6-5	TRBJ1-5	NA	TGTGCCAGCAGTATCCGACAGTTTAGCAATCAGCCCCAGCATTTT	CASSIRQFSNQPQHF
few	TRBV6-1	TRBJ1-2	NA	TGTGCCAGCAGTTTCGGGAACTATGGCTACACCTTC	CASSFGNYGYTF
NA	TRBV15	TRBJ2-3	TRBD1	TGTGCCACCAGAGGGACAGGGTCTTTGGATACGCAGTATTTT	CATRGTGSLDTQYF
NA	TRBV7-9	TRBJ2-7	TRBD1	TGTGCCAGCAGCCTATTCTCGGGACAGGGTGGGTACGAGCAGTACTTC	CASSLFSGQGGYEQYF
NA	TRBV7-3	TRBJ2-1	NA	TGTGCCAGCAGCTTAAAGACCCTAGAAGGCAATGAGCAGTTCTTC	CASSLKTLEGNEQFF
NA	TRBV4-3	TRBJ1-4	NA	TGCGCCAGCAGCCAAGAATTAATTAATGAAAAACTGTTTTTT	CASSQELINEKLFF
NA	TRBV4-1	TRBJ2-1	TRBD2	TGCGCCAGCAGCCAATTGGCGGGGGGCTACAATGAGCAGTTCTTC	CASSQLAGGYNEQFF
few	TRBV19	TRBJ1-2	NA	TGTGCCAGTACCCCAATCGGGGGTGACTACACCTTC	CASTPIGGDYTF
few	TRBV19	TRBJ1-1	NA	TGTGCCAGTATCCCCCTACCGGGAGCGAACACTGAAGCTTTCTTT	CASIPLPGANTEAFF
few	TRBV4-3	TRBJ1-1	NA	TGCGCCAGCAGCCAGCGGGGCAACACTGAAGCTTTCTTT	CASSQRGNTEAFF
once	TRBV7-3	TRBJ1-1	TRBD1	TGTGCCAGCAGATCCGGGACAGGGCTCATGAACACTGAAGCTTTCTTT	CASRSGTGLMNTEAFF
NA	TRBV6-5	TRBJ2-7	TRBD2	TGTGCCAGCAGTTCCGAGACTAGCGGGAGATACTACGAGCAGTACTTC	CASSSETSGRYYEQYF
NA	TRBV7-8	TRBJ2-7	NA	TGTGCCAGCAGCTTAATAGCGGAGTCCTACGAGCAGTACTTC	CASSLIAESYEQYF
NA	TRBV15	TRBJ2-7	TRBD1	TGTGCCACCAGCAGAGGGGACAGATTTACCTACGAGCAGTACTTC	CATSRGDRFTYEQYF
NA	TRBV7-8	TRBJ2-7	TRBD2	TGTGCCAGCAGCTTAATCCGTCGAGGGAGGGAAAGCTCCTACGAGCAGTACTTC	CASSLIRRGRESSYEQYF
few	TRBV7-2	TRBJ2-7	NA	TGTGCCAGCAGCTTAGTGGGAGCAGCTGGAGTGGACGAGCAGTACTTC	CASSLVGAAGVDEQYF
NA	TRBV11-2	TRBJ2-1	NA	TGTGCCAGCAGCTTTCGACGTAGGGGGGGTGGAAGCTCCTACAATGAGCAGTTCTTC	CASSFRRRGGGSSYNEQFF